This T cell receptor (beta chain) was sequenced during a study of CD8 T cells in ankylosing spondylitis. Germline trimming cut 6 bases from V and 6 bases from J; bases unmatched to any gene: 10. This CDR3 contains 15 residues. TCRdb re-called the 5' RACE reads through MiXCR, storing one row per CDR3 protein. The sample shows 300,000 to 400,000 distinct CDR3 sequences, over 12% of them seen only once. This clonotype was recorded a few times. The sequenced sample was blood, either unsorted or a sorted T cell fraction (not recorded which). This clonotype originated in a male donor with ankylosing spondylitis or in good health (not recorded which). The V and J genes are TRBV12-3 or TRBV12-4 and TRBJ1-5, with 8 positions matching TRBD1. CDR3 amino acids: CASSPDRGGGQPQHF. In DNA form, the CDR3 reads TGTGCCAGCAGCCCTGACAGGGGCGGTGGTCAGCCCCAGCATTTT.